This entry lists 22 T cell receptor beta chains sequenced from one sample in a study of blood T cell repertoires in COVID-19. Sequencing used immunoSEQ multiplex PCR; TCRdb keeps in-frame clones, though not all of them. The sample carries some 120,000 clones, less than 95% recorded once. Sequences were obtained from peripheral blood. The receptor source for this set is a human donor with active COVID-19. The donor label of this sample is uncertain.

The gene calls are TRBV9 and TRBJ1-6; maybe TRBD1 (5 bases). V was pared by 0 bases and J by 9 bases, with 16 bases between. The CDR3 spans 16 residues. Per germline, CDR1 SGDLS and CDR2 YYNGEE. Here the CDR3 reads CASSVGGRIGLSPLHF. For the CDR3, the DNA is TGTGCCAGCAGCGTAGGGGGGAGGATCGGTCTTTCACCCCTCCACTTT.

This chain uses TRBV6-2 or TRBV6-3 with TRBJ2-7; 8 positions agree with TRBD1. This CDR3 comprises 15 residues. In germline, CDR1 is MNHEY, CDR2 SVGEGT. The trim removed 5 bases at V and 3 bases at J, leaving 9 bases unmatched. The CDR3 bases are TGTGCCAGCAGTCCGCGCTGGACAGGGAACTACGAGCAGTACTTC. Its translation: CASSPRWTGNYEQYF.

This clone was observed a single time. This chain connects TRBV5-1 to TRBJ1-1, with TRBD1 matching 7 bases. CDR1 SGHRS and CDR2 YFSETQ come from the germline V gene. Trimming removed 4 bases from V and 4 bases from J; junction bases left unmatched: 4. This CDR3 is built from 13 residues. The CDR3 loop is CASSPRQGTEAFF. CDR3 DNA sequence: TGCGCCAGCAGCCCCAGACAGGGCACTGAAGCTTTCTTT.

The rearrangement joins TRBV6-2 or TRBV6-3 to TRBJ1-5, with TRBD1 as a possible D gene (5 bases). The CDR3 loop spans 14 amino acids. Germline values: CDR1 MNHEY, CDR2 SVGEGT. Trimming shortened V by 6 bases and J by 5 bases, and 14 bases separated the two germline ends. CDR3 sequence: CASSPQDNYQPQHF. CDR3 sequence (DNA): TGTGCCAGCAGCCCCCAGGACAATTATCAGCCCCAGCATTTT.

Here the CDR3 reads CSVRGMTGELFF. The DNA of the CDR3 is TGCAGCGTGAGGGGGATGACCGGGGAGCTGTTTTTT. This chain connects TRBV29-1 to TRBJ2-2, with D possibly TRBD1 on 6 matching bases. The V end was cut by 6 bases, the J end by 5 bases, with 10 bases between. The CDR3 extends over 12 amino acids. CDR1 and CDR2 from the germline V gene are SQVTM and ANQGSEA.

The rearrangement uses TRBV6-1 and TRBJ1-5; TRBD1 aligns across 9 bases. The CDR3 is made up of 15 amino acids. Germline-derived CDR1 and CDR2 are MNHNS and SASEGT. With V trimmed by 3 bases and J by 6 bases, 6 bases remained unmatched. This CDR3 reads CASSETQGAVQPQHF. In DNA, the CDR3 is TGTGCCAGCAGTGAGACACAGGGGGCAGTTCAGCCCCAGCATTTT.

The chain combines TRBV4-1 with TRBJ2-1; TRBD2 aligns across 8 bases. V lost 0 bases to trimming and J lost 8 bases; unmatched junction nucleotides: 9. Germline CDR1 is MGHRA and CDR2 is YSYEKL. The CDR3 sequence is 16 residues long. This CDR3 is CASSQDLAGGEDEQFF. As DNA, the CDR3 is TGCGCCAGCAGCCAAGATTTGGCGGGGGGCGAAGATGAGCAGTTCTTC.

The chain links TRBV10-1 to TRBJ2-1; 10 bases are shared with TRBD1. V gave up 5 bases and J gave up 1 base; unmatched junction bases: 2. CDR3 length: 15 amino acids. CDR1 WNHNN and CDR2 SYGVQD come from the germline V gene (reference sequence). CDR3: CASSPGQGSYNEQFF. In DNA form, the CDR3 reads TGCGCCAGCAGTCCGGGACAGGGGTCCTACAATGAGCAGTTCTTC.

This clone showed up just once. V gene TRBV5-4 combines with J gene TRBJ1-2; tentatively, D is TRBD1 (6 bases). The CDR3 has 14 residues. Germline V gene data show CDR1 as SGHNT and CDR2 as YYREEE (reference sequence). Between the trimmed V and J ends, which lost 7 bases and 4 bases, there was a span of 17 bases. For the CDR3, the DNA is TGTGCCAGCGGACTCGCACAGGGTGGCTATGGCTACACCTTC. The encoded protein is CASGLAQGGYGYTF.

The chain has TRBV5-1 and TRBJ2-5, with 16 bases that match TRBD2. The J segment lost 4 bases and the V segment lost 4 bases, leaving 7 bases of the junction unmatched. This CDR3 spans 17 amino acids. From germline, CDR1 is SGHRS and CDR2 YFSETQ. CDR3 sequence (DNA): TGCGCCAGCAGCCTGGGACTAGCGGGGGGGCCGGGAGAGACCCAGTACTTC. Protein product: CASSLGLAGGPGETQYF.

The genes are TRBV4-3 and TRBJ1-3; TRBD1 is a possible D gene (6 bases). V lost 0 bases and J 2 bases, leaving 14 bases between the germline ends. This CDR3 has 17 residues. Germline CDR1 is LGHNA and CDR2 is YSLEER. Written as DNA, the CDR3 is TGCGCCAGCAGCCAAGATTCATCCCCAGGGGCTGGAAACACCATATATTTT. Amino acids: CASSQDSSPGAGNTIYF.

This chain connects TRBV4-2 to TRBJ1-6; 7 bases match TRBD1. The length of the CDR3 is 14 residues. After removal of 0 bases from V and 11 bases from J, the junction contained 4 bases not matched to a gene. The germline CDR1 and CDR2 sequences are LGHNA and YNFKEQ. For the CDR3, the DNA is TGTGCCAGCAGCCAAGATGGAAGGGGGCCACCCCTCCACTTT. Translating gives CASSQDGRGPPLHF.

V is TRBV7-5 and J is TRBJ2-7; the D call TRBD2 from the table was never checked on the DNA. TRBV7-5 counts as a pseudogene. CDR3 length: 16 amino acids. This chain's CDR3 is CARSLTISGVTEEQYF. Here the CDR3 DNA reads TGTGCCAGAAGCTTAACTATTAGCGGGGTGACGGAGGAGCAGTACTTC.

The genes are TRBV6-2 or TRBV6-3 and TRBJ1-5; TRBD1 aligns across 7 bases. Germline trimming cut 6 bases from V and 7 bases from J; bases unmatched to any gene: 6. Germline values: CDR1 MNHEY, CDR2 SVGEGT. The length of the CDR3 is 13 residues. The CDR3: CASSDRARQPQHF. DNA of the CDR3: TGTGCCAGCAGCGACAGGGCCCGCCAGCCCCAGCATTTT.

This sequence joins TRBV24-1 and TRBJ2-7; D is undetermined. Trimming removed 1 base at V and 2 bases at J, with 8 bases between. This CDR3 comprises 14 residues. Germline V gives CDR1 KGHDR, CDR2 SFDVKD. The CDR3 here is CATSDFNSPYEQYF. CDR3 in DNA: TGTGCCACCAGTGATTTCAACAGCCCCTACGAGCAGTACTTC.

CDR3 coding DNA: TGTGCCTGGAGTACTAAGATCGTGTGGGCTAGCGGGGGGCAAGAGACCCAGTACTTC. Protein product: CAWSTKIVWASGGQETQYF. The rearrangement uses TRBV30 and TRBJ2-5, with TRBD2 identical over 11 bases. Germline CDR1 GTSNPN, CDR2 SVGIG (reference sequence). The CDR3 totals 19 residues. V shed 2 bases and J 2 bases; nucleotides not matched to a gene: 16.

This clone was seen just once. The gene calls are TRBV29-1 and TRBJ1-2; no definite D call. Looked up from germline, CDR1 is SQVTM and CDR2 is ANQGSEA. CDR3 length equals 12 residues. The V and J ends lost 7 bases and 5 bases respectively, with 14 bases between them. The CDR3 spells CSDFGVNYGYTF. CDR3 nucleotide sequence: TGCAGCGATTTCGGGGTCAATTATGGCTACACCTTC.

The genes are TRBV7-2 and TRBJ1-5; tentative D call: TRBD1 (5 bases). Deletions cut 5 bases from V and 7 bases from J, with 18 bases between. Germline V CDR1 and CDR2: SGHTA, FQGNSA. CDR3 length: 15 residues. The CDR3 sequence: CASSLGRQGRQPQHF. The CDR3 DNA follows: TGTGCCAGCAGCCTGGGCCGGCAGGGAAGGCAGCCCCAGCATTTT.

The J gene is TRBJ2-2, the V gene TRBV7-2, with TRBD2 identical over 10 bases. The germline V gene encodes CDR1 SGHTA and CDR2 FQGNSA. After removal of 5 bases from V and 3 bases from J, the junction contained 3 bases not matched to a gene. The CDR3 has 15 amino acids. The CDR3 sequence is CASSALAGDTGELFF. The CDR3 bases are TGTGCCAGCAGCGCGCTAGCGGGGGACACCGGGGAGCTGTTTTTT.

The chain carries TRBV19 and TRBJ1-5, with D tentatively TRBD1 (6 bases). Germline CDR1 reads LNHDA; CDR2 reads SQIVND (reference sequence). Trimming pared 6 bases from V and 0 bases from J, leaving 12 bases between. This CDR3 spans 15 amino acids. In nucleotides, the CDR3 is TGTGCCAGTAGAAGAAGACAGGCTAGCAATCAGCCCCAGCATTTT. The encoded protein is CASRRRQASNQPQHF.

This clone has more than one count but fewer than ten. The rearrangement uses TRBV15 and TRBJ1-5, with TRBD1 identical over 8 bases. The V and J ends lost 4 bases and 2 bases, in that order; junction bases with no gene match: 16. The germline CDR1 and CDR2 sequences are LNHNV and YYDKDF (reference sequence). This CDR3 has 19 residues. The CDR3 DNA reads TGTGCCACCAGCAACTACCGACAGGGGCCAAGGGATGGCAATCAGCCCCAGCATTTT. Protein sequence: CATSNYRQGPRDGNQPQHF.

Only one count was recorded for this clone. The chain is built from TRBV27 and TRBJ2-1; D perhaps matches TRBD2 (5 bases). The CDR3 is 13 amino acids. Trimming took off 5 bases at V and 5 bases at J, with 10 bases between the two ends. Per germline, CDR1 MNHEY and CDR2 SMNVEV (reference sequence). CDR3 sequence reads: CASSPPGNNEQFF. The CDR3 nucleotides read TGTGCCAGCAGTCCACCGGGGAACAATGAGCAGTTCTTC.